The present TCR beta chain was sequenced within a study of blood T cell repertoires in COVID-19. The germline V gene has CDR1 LGHDT and CDR2 YNNKEL (reference sequence). The CDR3 is made up of 17 amino acids. V was clipped by 5 bases and J by 1 base, with 20 bases between them. Assay: immunoSEQ multiplex PCR; the TCRdb copy retains only in-frame clones and omits some. In the table there are about 190,000 clones, 70% to 90% of which are singletons. What was sequenced was peripheral blood. The TCR was taken from a man aged 25 to 40 with acute or convalescent COVID-19. The gene calls are TRBV3-1 (or the pseudogene TRBV3-2) and TRBJ1-1; no definite D call. The DNA for the CDR3 is TGTGCCAGCAGCGACGGAACAGTCAGGCGCCAGAACACTGAAGCTTTCTTT. Encoded protein: CASSDGTVRRQNTEAFF.